Presented here are 19 T cell receptor beta chains from one specimen sequenced in a study of cytomegalovirus exposure and HLA in healthy donors. The PCR used 60 Vbeta and 13 Jbeta primers. Assay: immunoSEQ multiplex PCR; the TCRdb copy retains only in-frame clones and omits some. The repertoire holds about 140,000 clones, around 73% seen once, with around 1.7% in the top ten. The sequenced sample was PBMCs. The receptors were gathered from a female donor in good health and CMV-seronegative.

The V and J genes are TRBV11-3 and TRBJ2-3; the D is unclear. This CDR3 spans 13 amino acids. The germline gives CDR1 SGHNT, CDR2 YENEEA. The V and J ends lost 3 bases and 8 bases respectively, with 12 bases between them. CDR3 protein: CASSFSSSGTQYF. The CDR3 DNA sequence: TGTGCCAGCAGCTTTTCTAGTTCCGGTACGCAGTATTTT.

The V gene is TRBV9, the J gene TRBJ1-2, with D unclear. The ends were cut back, 0 bases at V and 0 bases at J, with 12 bases in the middle. The CDR3 length is 16 residues. Germline CDR1 and CDR2: SGDLS and YYNGEE. DNA for the CDR3: TGTGCCAGCAGCGTAGGGACGGAGGCCTCTAACTATGGCTACACCTTC. This codes for CASSVGTEASNYGYTF.

This chain connects TRBV15 to TRBJ2-3, with TRBD1 matching over 8 bases. Germline V gene data show CDR1 as LNHNV and CDR2 as YYDKDF (reference sequence). The CDR3 is 14 amino acids. The ends lost 1 base at V and 6 bases at J; junction bases unmatched: 3. The CDR3 loop reads CATSRAGQGDTQYF. The DNA of the CDR3 is TGTGCCACCAGCAGAGCTGGACAGGGCGATACGCAGTATTTT.

The chain uses TRBV19 and TRBJ2-1; D unclear. The CDR3 consists of 15 residues. The V end was cut by 2 bases, the J end by 0 bases, with 8 bases between. Germline values: CDR1 LNHDA, CDR2 SQIVND (reference sequence). The CDR3 bases are TGTGCCAGTAGTATAAGATTGAGCTCCTACAATGAGCAGTTCTTC. This encodes CASSIRLSSYNEQFF. Filled out from reference TRBV19 and TRBJ2-1, the complete variable domain reads DGGITQSPKYLFRKEGQNVTLSCEQNLNHDAMYWYRQDPGQGLRLIYYSQIVNDFQKGDIAEGYSVSREKKESFPLTVTSAQKNPTAFYLCASSIRLSSYNEQFFGPGTRLTVL.

The chain is built from TRBV9 and TRBJ2-2, with D hard to call. This CDR3 has 12 amino acids. V was trimmed by 4 bases and J by 2 bases, leaving 3 bases between them. The V gene's germline CDR1 is SGDLS and CDR2 YYNGEE. In nucleotides, the CDR3 is TGTGCCAGCAGCCCAAACACCGGGGAGCTGTTTTTT. Translating it yields CASSPNTGELFF.

The V call is TRBV5-1, the J call TRBJ1-1; tentative D call: TRBD1 (5 bases). CDR3 length: 15 residues. V lost 0 bases, J lost 0 bases, and 9 bases lay in between. Germline V gene lookup returns CDR1 SGHRS and CDR2 YFSETQ. The CDR3 DNA sequence: TGCGCCAGCAGCTTGGTTTCAGGGTTGAACACTGAAGCTTTCTTT. It is translated as CASSLVSGLNTEAFF.

This sequence joins TRBV29-1 and TRBJ1-4; perhaps TRBD1 as D (5 bases). This CDR3 has 13 residues. V lost 4 bases and J 6 bases, leaving 12 bases between the germline ends. Germline V lookup: CDR1 SQVTM, CDR2 ANQGSEA. The CDR3 DNA reads as TGCAGCGTTGTTAGGGGTGGCGATGAAAAACTGTTTTTT. It specifies CSVVRGGDEKLFF.

This chain connects TRBV29-1 to TRBJ2-3; 12 positions agree with TRBD2. CDR1 is SQVTM, CDR2 ANQGSEA, per germline. V shed 4 bases, J shed 5 bases, and the junction held 10 bases outside the gene matches. The CDR3 is 16 residues long. In DNA, the CDR3 is TGCAGCGTTGGTACTAGCGGGGGGCCGACTTTAGATACGCAGTATTTT. Its translation is CSVGTSGGPTLDTQYF.

The sample holds one count of this clone. J is TRBJ1-2 and V is TRBV5-4, with 9 positions matching TRBD1. J was trimmed by 0 bases and V by 3 bases; bases with no gene match: 9. This CDR3 region has 17 residues. Germline V gives CDR1 SGHNT, CDR2 YYREEE (reference sequence). The chain's CDR3 is CASSSDRGRPANYGYTF. The CDR3 nucleotides are TGTGCCAGCAGCTCGGACAGGGGTCGACCTGCTAACTATGGCTACACCTTC.

The chain is built from TRBV18 and TRBJ1-5; no definite D call. With 6 bases removed from V and 0 bases from J, the gap between germline ends came to 9 bases. The germline V gene encodes CDR1 KGHSH and CDR2 LQKENI. The CDR3 loop spans 14 amino acids. CDR3 sequence reads: CASSQEDSNQPQHF. The CDR3 DNA sequence: TGTGCCAGCTCCCAGGAGGATAGCAATCAGCCCCAGCATTTT.

The chain joins TRBV5-6 to TRBJ2-5; D is perhaps TRBD1 (5 bases). Trimming stripped 3 bases from V and 2 bases from J, with 11 bases between. Per germline, CDR1 SGHDT and CDR2 YYEEEE. There are 14 residues in the CDR3. In DNA form, the CDR3 reads TGTGCCAGCAGCTCCTGGACACGGCAAGAGACCCAGTACTTC. It translates to CASSSWTRQETQYF.

The chain carries TRBV7-9 and TRBJ2-7; tentatively, D is TRBD1 (6 bases). The CDR3 covers 13 residues. Trimming removed 5 bases from V and 5 bases from J, with 13 bases in between. The germline gives CDR1 SEHNR, CDR2 FQNEAQ (reference sequence). The CDR3 here is CASSTGSRDEQYF. The CDR3 coding sequence is TGTGCCAGCAGCACAGGGTCGAGAGACGAGCAGTACTTC.

Only a few counts were recorded for this clone. The chain is built from TRBV6-6 and TRBJ1-4, with D maybe TRBD1 (5 bases). V lost 7 bases and J lost 4, with 13 bases in between. This CDR3 is built from 14 residues. The V gene's germline CDR1 is MNHNY and CDR2 SVGAGI (reference sequence). CDR3 residues: CASILNRLNEKLFF. The CDR3 coding sequence is TGTGCCAGCATCCTAAACAGGCTTAATGAAAAACTGTTTTTT.

This clone was detected a few times. The chain carries TRBV10-3 and TRBJ1-1; 10 positions agree with TRBD1. CDR1 and CDR2 from the germline V gene are ENHRY and SYGVKD. Germline trimming cut 0 bases from V and 6 bases from J; bases unmatched to any gene: 4. The length of the CDR3 is 15 residues. The CDR3 loop reads CAISESRQGAPEAFF. The CDR3 nucleotides read TGTGCCATCAGTGAGTCCCGACAGGGGGCCCCTGAAGCTTTCTTT.

This clone showed up just once. The CDR3 loop is CASSGPGTALNTQYF. The CDR3 DNA is TGTGCCAGCAGTGGCCCCGGGACAGCGCTTAATACCCAGTACTTC. V and J are TRBV25-1 and TRBJ2-5, with TRBD1 identical over 7 bases. Germline CDR1 MGHDK, CDR2 SYGVNS. The CDR3 has 15 amino acids. V lost 4 bases, J lost 8 bases, and 13 bases stayed unmatched.

The chain has TRBV7-9 and TRBJ2-5; D is uncertain. The J call is uncertain, as TRBJ2-7 better fits the DNA end. The CDR3 sequence is 12 residues long. Germline V gene data show CDR1 as SEHNR and CDR2 as FQNEAQ (reference sequence). CDR3 coding DNA: TGTGCCAGCAGCTTAAATGAGCTCGAGCAGTACTTC. This encodes CASSLNELEQYF.

The chain recombines TRBV2 with TRBJ1-5; tentatively, D is TRBD1 (5 bases). Trimming pared 1 base from V and 0 bases from J, leaving 7 bases between. The CDR3 has 15 amino acids. Germline-derived CDR1 and CDR2 are SNHLY and FYNNEI. The CDR3 region is CASSEGGYSNQPQHF. Here the CDR3 DNA reads TGTGCCAGCAGTGAAGGGGGCTATAGCAATCAGCCCCAGCATTTT.

The rearrangement links TRBV11-1 to TRBJ2-5; 8 nucleotides line up with TRBD2. Trimming at V came to 0 bases and at J to 3 bases, leaving 6 bases not matched to a gene. CDR3 length equals 16 residues. Germline V gene sequence: CDR1 SGHAT, CDR2 FQDESV (reference sequence). The CDR3 DNA reads as TGTGCCAGCAGCTTAGCTAGATACGGGGGGGAAGAGACCCAGTACTTC. Its translation is CASSLARYGGEETQYF. The full variable domain, with the rest looked up from reference TRBV11-1 and TRBJ2-5, is EAEVAQSPRYKITEKSQAVAFWCDPISGHATLYWYRQILGQGPELLVQFQDESVVDDSQLPKDRFSAERLKGVDSTLKIQPAELGDSAMYLCASSLARYGGEETQYFGPGTRLLVL.

The chain joins TRBV4-1 to TRBJ1-6; 9 nucleotides match TRBD1. Per the germline V gene, CDR1 is MGHRA and CDR2 is YSYEKL. V trimming: 0 bases; J trimming: 0 bases; junction bases outside the gene matches: 9. The CDR3 runs to 20 residues. CDR3 sequence (DNA): TGCGCCAGCAGCCAAGAAGGTAGACAGGGGGAAAGCTCCTATAATTCACCCCTCCACTTT. It yields the protein CASSQEGRQGESSYNSPLHF.